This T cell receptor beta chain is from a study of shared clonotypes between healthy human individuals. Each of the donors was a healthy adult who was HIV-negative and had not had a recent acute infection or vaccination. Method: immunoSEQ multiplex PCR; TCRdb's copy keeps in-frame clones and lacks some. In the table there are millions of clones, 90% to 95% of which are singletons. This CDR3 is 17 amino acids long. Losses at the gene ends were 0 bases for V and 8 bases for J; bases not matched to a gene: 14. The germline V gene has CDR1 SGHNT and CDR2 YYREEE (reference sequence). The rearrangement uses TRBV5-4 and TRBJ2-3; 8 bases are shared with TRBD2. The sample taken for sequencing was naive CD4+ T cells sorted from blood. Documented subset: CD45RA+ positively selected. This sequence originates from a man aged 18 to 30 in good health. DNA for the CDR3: TGTGCCAGCAGCTTGGACGGACTAGCCGCCACTTGGGGTACGCAGTATTTT. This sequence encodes CASSLDGLAATWGTQYF.